The 23 T cell receptor beta chains below come from one sample, sequenced in a study of blood T cell repertoires in COVID-19. The repertoire was sequenced with immunoSEQ multiplex PCR; TCRdb's copy has only in-frame clones and lacks some. This table has hundreds of thousands of clones, 88% appearing once. The sequencing input was PBMCs or T cells enriched from blood (not recorded which). The source of these receptors is a woman aged 50 to 60 who had recovered from COVID-19.

V usage is TRBV25-1 and J usage is TRBJ2-6; TRBD1 agrees at 12 bases. Germline V CDR1 and CDR2: MGHDK, SYGVNS. CDR3 length: 17 residues. Trimming cost V 5 bases and J 3 bases; bases outside gene matches: 5. The DNA for the CDR3 is TGTGCCAGCAGTCCGGGACAGGGGGCGCGTGGGGCCAACGTCCTGACTTTC. This translates into CASSPGQGARGANVLTF.

V and J are TRBV3-1 (or the pseudogene TRBV3-2) and TRBJ1-5; D is uncertain. Trimming took off 0 bases at V and 7 bases at J, with 10 bases between the two ends. In germline, CDR1 is LGHDT, CDR2 YNNKEL (reference sequence). This CDR3 region has 14 residues. The CDR3 is CASSQDPTRQPQHF. The DNA for the CDR3 is TGTGCCAGCAGCCAAGACCCGACGCGGCAGCCCCAGCATTTT.

This clone has just one count. V and J are TRBV6-1 and TRBJ1-3; D ambiguous. CDR3 length: 14 amino acids. The germline V gene has CDR1 MNHNS and CDR2 SASEGT. Trimming took off 5 bases at V and 6 bases at J, with 14 bases between the two ends. The CDR3 here is CASSFGLIANTIYF. The CDR3 coding sequence is TGTGCCAGCAGTTTCGGACTAATTGCAAACACCATATATTTT.

CDR3 DNA sequence: TGTGCCAGCAGTTACTCAGGGGCGTCGAATACGCAGTATTTT. Translated: CASSYSGASNTQYF. The gene calls are TRBV6-2 or TRBV6-3 and TRBJ2-3; tentatively, D is TRBD1 (5 bases). V shed 0 bases and J shed 7 bases, with 11 bases lying between them. Germline CDR1 MNHEY, CDR2 SVGEGT. This CDR3 is built from 14 residues.

The chain couples TRBV24-1 to TRBJ1-1; D may be TRBD1 (6 bases). The CDR3 runs 15 residues. Trimming removed 4 bases at V and 1 base at J, with 12 bases between. Germline CDR1 KGHDR, CDR2 SFDVKD. The CDR3 region has the DNA TGTGCCACCAGTGACGGGAAGACAGGGAACACTGAAGCTTTCTTT. This sequence encodes CATSDGKTGNTEAFF.

The CDR3, as DNA: TGTGCCAGCTCCCGCAGTCGGGACAATGAGCAGTTCTTC. Translating gives CASSRSRDNEQFF. This chain links TRBV18 with TRBJ2-1; D unclear. V dropped 6 bases and J dropped 5 bases, with 11 bases sitting between them. CDR1 is KGHSH, CDR2 LQKENI, per germline. The CDR3 has 13 amino acids. The full variable domain, in which reference TRBV18 and TRBJ2-1 provide the parts outside the CDR3, is NAGVMQNPRHLVRRRGQEARLRCSPMKGHSHVYWYRQLPEEGLKFMVYLQKENIIDESGMPKERFSAEFPKEGPSILRIQQVVRGDSAAYFCASSRSRDNEQFFGPGTRLTVL.

The genes are TRBV28 and TRBJ1-1, with TRBD1 identical over 7 bases. CDR1 MDHEN and CDR2 SYDVKM come from the germline V gene. CDR3 length equals 14 residues. J gave up 5 bases and V 5 bases, and 8 bases lay outside the gene matches. The CDR3 reads CASSGAGGRTEAFF. The CDR3 DNA follows: TGTGCCAGCAGTGGTGCAGGGGGTAGGACTGAAGCTTTCTTT.

This rearrangement joins TRBV19 to TRBJ1-1; 7 bases map to TRBD1. There are 14 residues in the CDR3. From germline, CDR1 is LNHDA and CDR2 SQIVND (reference sequence). The V and J ends lost 7 bases and 5 bases, in that order; junction bases with no gene match: 10. The CDR3 loop reads CASTLRQGRTEAFF. CDR3 bases: TGTGCCAGTACCTTAAGACAGGGTCGGACTGAAGCTTTCTTT.

The chain employs TRBV6-6 and TRBJ1-5; D is undetermined. The CDR3 runs to 15 residues. Trimming pared 3 bases from V and 0 bases from J, leaving 9 bases between. Germline V gene lookup returns CDR1 MNHNY and CDR2 SVGAGI (reference sequence). The DNA of the CDR3 is TGTGCCAGCAGTTATCGCGGGATTAGCAATCAGCCCCAGCATTTT. Translated, it gives CASSYRGISNQPQHF.

In this sample, this clone turned up once. CDR3 in DNA: TGCAGTGCTAGTGGACTAGCGGGAGTGGGAGAGGAGACCCAGTACTTC. Translated, it gives CSASGLAGVGEETQYF. This chain joins TRBV20-1 and TRBJ2-5; the match to TRBD2 covers 13 bases. Germline V gene lookup returns CDR1 DFQATT and CDR2 SNEGSKA (reference sequence). After removal of 3 bases from V and 5 bases from J, the junction contained 9 bases not matched to a gene. This CDR3 region has 16 residues.

The CDR3 loop reads CSVEFGQENYEQYF. CDR3 bases: TGCAGCGTTGAATTCGGACAGGAGAACTACGAGCAGTACTTC. The J gene is TRBJ2-7, the V gene TRBV29-1, with 7 bases lining up with TRBD1. The germline gives CDR1 SQVTM, CDR2 ANQGSEA. This CDR3 is built from 14 residues. V lost 2 bases, J lost 3 bases, and 7 bases stayed unmatched.

The chain links TRBV21-1 to TRBJ2-1; whether TRBD2, the table's D call, matches the DNA was not checked. TRBV21-1 is labeled a pseudogene. The CDR3 covers 15 residues. CDR3 sequence reads: CASSSSRVAGCEQFF. Written as DNA, the CDR3 is TGTGCCAGCAGCAGCTCACGGGTAGCGGGTTGTGAGCAGTTCTTC.

J is TRBJ1-1 and V is TRBV5-4, with 8 nucleotides matching TRBD1. Per the germline V gene, CDR1 is SGHNT and CDR2 is YYREEE (reference sequence). CDR3 size: 14 residues. Losses at the gene ends were 4 bases for V and 4 bases for J; bases not matched to a gene: 6. The CDR3 sequence: CASSRGQGSTEAFF. The CDR3 DNA is TGTGCCAGCAGCAGAGGACAGGGATCCACTGAAGCTTTCTTT.

This chain uses TRBV7-2 with TRBJ2-2, with 13 positions matching TRBD2. With V trimmed by 6 bases and J by 5 bases, 0 bases remained unmatched. Germline V gene sequence: CDR1 SGHTA, CDR2 FQGNSA. The CDR3 has 14 residues. For the CDR3, the DNA is TGTGCCAGCAGGACTAGCGGGAGGACCGGGGAGCTGTTTTTT. This translates into CASRTSGRTGELFF.

V usage is TRBV29-1 and J usage is TRBJ2-3; the match to TRBD1 covers 7 bases. The V gene's germline CDR1 is SQVTM and CDR2 ANQGSEA. V was pared by 6 bases and J by 6 bases, with 9 bases of the junction left unmatched. The CDR3 covers 13 residues. In nucleotides, the CDR3 is TGCAGCGTCAGACAGGGCGGTGGGGATACGCAGTATTTT. Its translation: CSVRQGGGDTQYF.

This clone was seen more than once but under ten times. The J gene is TRBJ1-6, the V gene TRBV7-8; D is unclear. V lost 5 bases and J 9 bases, leaving 14 bases between the germline ends. The CDR3 sequence is 14 residues long. CDR1 SGHVS and CDR2 FQNEAQ come from the germline V gene. The DNA of the CDR3 is TGTGCCAGCAGCCACGAGAGCGACCTTTCACCCCTCCACTTT. Amino acids: CASSHESDLSPLHF.

The chain carries TRBV2 and TRBJ1-1, with TRBD1 as a possible D gene (5 bases). From germline, CDR1 is SNHLY and CDR2 FYNNEI. V was shortened by 5 bases and J by 7 bases, with 8 bases between the two germline ends. The CDR3 is 11 amino acids. CDR3 residues: CASSRQYEAFF. CDR3 nucleotides: TGTGCCAGCAGTCGACAGTATGAAGCTTTCTTT.

CDR3 in amino acids: CASSPGLAAGTQYF. The CDR3, as DNA: TGTGCCAGCAGCCCCGGACTAGCGGCGGGGACCCAGTACTTC. The rearrangement joins TRBV7-2 to TRBJ2-5, with 10 bases matching TRBD2. The V gene end was trimmed by 5 bases and the J gene end by 7 bases; junction bases not matched to a gene: 7. The CDR3 sequence is 14 residues long. Germline V gene data show CDR1 as SGHTA and CDR2 as FQGNSA. The full variable domain, its missing parts supplied by reference TRBV7-2 and TRBJ2-5, is GAGVSQSPSNKVTEKGKDVELRCDPISGHTALYWYRQSLGQGLEFLIYFQGNSAPDKSGLPSDRFSAERTGGSVSTLTIQRTQQEDSAVYLCASSPGLAAGTQYFGPGTRLLVL.

J is TRBJ2-1 and V is TRBV28; 11 positions match TRBD2. From germline, CDR1 is MDHEN and CDR2 SYDVKM. The CDR3 is made up of 16 amino acids. V lost 3 bases to trimming and J lost 6 bases; unmatched junction nucleotides: 7. Written as DNA, the CDR3 is TGTGCCAGCAGTTTCATAGCGGGAGGGCCCGGCAATGAGCAGTTCTTC. Protein product: CASSFIAGGPGNEQFF.

The chain carries TRBV4-3 and TRBJ1-2; D remains unclear. The CDR3 is 15 residues long. V lost 0 bases to trimming and J lost 2 bases, with 10 bases between them. Germline V lookup: CDR1 LGHNA, CDR2 YSLEER. For the CDR3, the DNA is TGCGCCAGCAGCCAAGATCTGTCGGGGAACTATGGCTACACCTTC. Translation gives CASSQDLSGNYGYTF.

The genes are TRBV6-5 and TRBJ2-1; 10 bases line up with TRBD2. Germline V CDR1 and CDR2: MNHEY, SVGAGI. This CDR3 is 14 amino acids long. The V segment lost 5 bases and the J segment 4 bases; nucleotides outside the gene matches: 2. CDR3 nucleotide sequence: TGTGCCAGCAGTAGCGGGAGGGAGTACAATGAGCAGTTCTTC. Its translation is CASSSGREYNEQFF.

The chain uses TRBV7-2 and TRBJ1-2; TRBD1 agrees at 7 bases. This CDR3 has 14 amino acids. With V trimmed by 4 bases and J by 4 bases, 6 bases remained unmatched. CDR1 is SGHTA, CDR2 FQGNSA, per germline. Here the CDR3 reads CASSSPGQPYGYTF. CDR3 nucleotide sequence: TGTGCCAGCAGCTCCCCGGGACAGCCCTATGGCTACACCTTC.

The chain joins TRBV3-1 (or the pseudogene TRBV3-2) to TRBJ2-1; the match to TRBD1 covers 7 bases. This CDR3 has 14 residues. V lost 11 bases, J lost 0 bases, and 7 bases stayed unmatched. CDR1 and CDR2 (germline): LGHDT, YNNKEL (reference sequence). The CDR3 loop is CASTNRGSYNEQFF. The CDR3 DNA follows: TGTGCCTCCACGAACAGGGGCTCCTACAATGAGCAGTTCTTC.